A selection of T cell receptor beta chains follows, all from one sample in a study of blood T cell repertoires in COVID-19. Repertoires were generated with immunoSEQ multiplex PCR, while TCRdb's copy carries only in-frame clones and drops some. This table has more than 150,000 clones, 70% to 90% appearing once. Sequenced input: peripheral blood. These receptors were collected from a man between 65 and 79 years old with active or convalescent COVID-19. Each CDR3 is given with its conserved first and last residue. Each record gives: V gene, clone size, D gene, J gene, CDR3 protein, CDR3 DNA. The D gene is left open where the match is weak. Some rows have no size entry. The others give once, few or many, or a class for an expanded clone.

>TRBV6-5|few|.|TRBJ2-2
CASRRRGANTGELFF
TGTGCCAGCAGAAGGCGCGGGGCGAACACCGGGGAGCTGTTTTTT
>TRBV10-2|.|TRBD1|TRBJ2-3
CASRKRQGAYSSTDTQYF
TGCGCCAGCAGGAAGAGACAGGGGGCTTACTCTAGCACAGATACGCAGTATTTT
>TRBV24-1|few|TRBD2|TRBJ2-2
CATSDSFLAGGMHSANTGELFF
TGTGCCACCAGTGATTCCTTTCTAGCGGGGGGGATGCACTCCGCGAACACCGGGGAGCTGTTTTTT
>TRBV4-3|.|.|TRBJ1-5
CASSHAGVGGQPQHF
TGCGCCAGCAGCCATGCAGGGGTCGGAGGTCAGCCCCAGCATTTT
>TRBV28|.|.|TRBJ1-4
CASGTRGATNEKLFF
TGTGCCAGCGGGACGCGGGGGGCAACTAATGAAAAACTGTTTTTT
>TRBV12-3/TRBV12-4|.|TRBD2|TRBJ2-1
CASSPPSGNEQFF
TGTGCCAGCAGTCCCCCTAGCGGGAATGAGCAGTTCTTC
>TRBV7-8|few|.|TRBJ2-7
CASSLEAGTYEQYF
TGTGCCAGCAGCTTAGAAGCAGGCACCTACGAGCAGTACTTC
>TRBV30|.|.|TRBJ2-7
CAWSVRRDHEQYF
TGTGCCTGGAGTGTACGGCGGGATCACGAGCAGTACTTC
>TRBV7-9|once|TRBD1|TRBJ1-4
CASSKSGTGAGNEKLFF
TGTGCCAGCAGCAAATCCGGGACAGGGGCGGGAAATGAAAAACTGTTTTTT
>TRBV7-9|.|TRBD1|TRBJ1-6
CASSHDRDESPLHF
TGTGCCAGCAGTCACGACAGGGACGAGTCACCCCTCCACTTT
>TRBV4-1|.|.|TRBJ1-4
CASSQVVRGTNEKLFF
TGCGCCAGCAGCCAAGTTGTCAGGGGAACTAATGAAAAACTGTTTTTT
>TRBV28|.|.|TRBJ1-5
CASSLLGGLQHF
TGTGCCAGCAGTTTGCTCGGGGGACTCCAGCATTTT
>TRBV11-2|.|TRBD1|TRBJ2-2
CASSLAGGGELFF
TGTGCCAGCAGCTTAGCAGGGGGCGGGGAGCTGTTTTTT
>TRBV10-2|.|.|TRBJ1-1
CASSETRRRNTEAFF
TGCGCCAGCAGTGAGACGCGGCGACGGAACACTGAAGCTTTCTTT
>TRBV9|.|.|TRBJ2-3
CASSVGSGYTDTQYF
TGTGCCAGCAGCGTAGGGAGCGGCTACACAGATACGCAGTATTTT
>TRBV9|.|.|TRBJ1-5
CASSVTDSSNQPQHF
TGTGCCAGCAGCGTAACTGACAGTTCCAATCAGCCCCAGCATTTT
>TRBV25-1|.|.|TRBJ2-3
CASSEWGSVTDTQYF
TGTGCCAGCAGTGAATGGGGCTCGGTGACAGATACGCAGTATTTT
>TRBV5-5|once|.|TRBJ1-4
CASSLEERILGSFF
TGTGCCAGCAGCTTGGAGGAGCGGATTTTGGGGAGTTTTTTT
>TRBV9|.|.|TRBJ1-6
CASSVGGRDNSPLHF
TGTGCCAGCAGCGTAGGAGGTCGGGATAATTCACCCCTCCACTTT
>TRBV19|.|TRBD1|TRBJ1-2
CATSNPPRTGGWGYTF
TGTGCCACCAGTAATCCCCCCCGGACAGGGGGCTGGGGCTACACCTTC
>TRBV29-1|.|.|TRBJ2-7
CSVGTDKEYF
TGCAGCGTTGGAACGGACAAGGAGTACTTC
>TRBV6-5|.|.|TRBJ2-4
CASRPLRGENIQYF
TGTGCCAGCAGACCCCTGCGGGGCGAAAACATTCAGTACTTC
>TRBV7-2|.|.|TRBJ1-1
CASSLGSWGSEAFF
TGTGCCAGCAGCTTAGGTTCGTGGGGCTCTGAAGCTTTCTTT
>TRBV11-2|.|.|TRBJ2-3
CASSLASTDTQYF
TGTGCCAGCAGCTTAGCTAGCACAGATACGCAGTATTTT
>TRBV11-2|.|.|TRBJ2-7
CASSLDIRRLLSYEQYF
TGTGCCAGCAGCTTAGACATACGCAGGTTACTTTCCTACGAGCAGTACTTC
>TRBV29-1|once|.|TRBJ1-1
CSTNRDGTEAFF
TGCAGCACTAACAGGGATGGCACTGAAGCTTTCTTT
>TRBV9|.|.|TRBJ1-1
CASSVGAGNTEAFF
TGTGCCAGCAGCGTAGGAGCAGGGAACACTGAAGCTTTCTTT
>TRBV11-2|.|TRBD2|TRBJ2-1
CASSPSGGYNEQFF
TGTGCCAGCAGCCCCTCGGGGGGCTACAATGAGCAGTTCTTC
>TRBV7-8|.|.|TRBJ1-5
CASSSQAPQPQHF
TGTGCCAGCAGCAGCCAAGCACCACAGCCCCAGCATTTT
>TRBV29-1|.|.|TRBJ2-7
CSVVRGSSYEQYF
TGCAGCGTTGTACGTGGGAGCTCCTACGAGCAGTACTTC
>TRBV5-1|.|TRBD2|TRBJ2-5
CASTQRGQGYQETQYF
TGCGCCAGCACCCAGCGGGGGCAAGGTTACCAAGAGACCCAGTACTTC
>TRBV6-5|once|.|TRBJ1-2
CASRTTAYYGYTF
TGTGCCAGCAGAACGACAGCCTACTATGGCTACACCTTC
>TRBV7-9|.|.|TRBJ2-1
CASSPALGEQFF
TGTGCCAGCAGCCCGGCTCTAGGTGAGCAGTTCTTC
>TRBV7-2|.|TRBD1|TRBJ2-7
CASSAGQGYGPQYF
TGTGCCAGCAGCGCGGGACAGGGATACGGGCCGCAGTACTTC
>TRBV28|.|.|TRBJ1-5
CASSIREVKPQHF
TGTGCCAGCAGTATCCGGGAGGTCAAGCCCCAGCATTTT
>TRBV27|.|.|TRBJ2-7
CASSSPPTGRMQYF
TGTGCCAGCAGTTCCCCCCCGACAGGGAGGATGCAGTACTTC
>TRBV18|.|.|TRBJ2-1
CASTPTPPASADNEQFF
TGTGCCAGCACTCCAACCCCCCCTGCTAGCGCTGACAATGAGCAGTTCTTC
>TRBV24-1|.|.|TRBJ1-5
CATSRWEGQPQHF
TGTGCCACCAGTCGCTGGGAGGGTCAGCCCCAGCATTTT
>TRBV7-9|.|.|TRBJ1-1
CASSLATGYRSNTEAFF
TGTGCCAGCAGCTTAGCCACAGGGTACAGGTCGAACACTGAAGCTTTCTTT
>TRBV10-3|.|TRBD1|TRBJ1-2
CAHRPGTVDYGYTF
TGTGCGCACAGACCCGGGACAGTGGATTATGGCTACACCTTC
>TRBV9|.|.|TRBJ1-4
CASSVGPGNEKLFF
TGTGCCAGCAGCGTAGGGCCGGGTAATGAAAAACTGTTTTTT
>TRBV5-1|.|.|TRBJ1-1
CASSLPEANTEAFF
TGCGCCAGCAGCCTGCCCGAGGCGAACACTGAAGCTTTCTTT
>TRBV4-2|.|.|TRBJ2-1
CASSQEPLATSYNEQFF
TGTGCCAGCAGCCAAGAACCCCTCGCCACATCCTACAATGAGCAGTTCTTC
>TRBV18|.|.|TRBJ2-7
CASSPPSQGSGEQYF
TGTGCCAGCTCACCACCTTCACAGGGTTCGGGCGAGCAGTACTTC
>TRBV12-5|.|.|TRBJ2-3
CASGTGASTDTQYF
TGTGCTAGTGGAACAGGAGCTAGCACAGATACGCAGTATTTT
>TRBV6-6|.|.|TRBJ2-7
CASSLSGYTYEQYF
TGTGCCAGCAGTTTATCGGGGTATACCTACGAGCAGTACTTC
>TRBV15|.|.|TRBJ1-5
CATSREPGGRNQPQHF
TGTGCCACCAGCAGAGAGCCGGGGGGGCGGAATCAGCCCCAGCATTTT
>TRBV9|.|TRBD2|TRBJ2-5
CASSVASGRAGETQYF
TGTGCCAGCAGCGTAGCTAGCGGGAGGGCAGGAGAGACCCAGTACTTC
>TRBV10-2|.|TRBD1|TRBJ1-1
CASSGQGGNTEAFF
TGCGCCAGCAGCGGACAGGGCGGGAACACTGAAGCTTTCTTT
>TRBV28|.|.|TRBJ1-5
CASSSGGGTNQPQHF
TGTGCCAGCAGTTCCGGGGGAGGGACAAATCAGCCCCAGCATTTT
>TRBV13|many|TRBD2|TRBJ2-1
CASSRTGGLAGLLFF
TGTGCCAGCAGCCGGACGGGGGGACTAGCGGGCCTTCTGTTCTTC
>TRBV4-3|once|.|TRBJ2-3
CASSPRTGTDTQYF
TGCGCCAGCAGCCCACGGACTGGCACAGATACGCAGTATTTT
>TRBV19|.|.|TRBJ1-2
CASTGPYGYTF
TGTGCCAGCACAGGGCCGTATGGCTACACCTTC
>TRBV6-1|.|TRBD1|TRBJ1-6
CASSEARTGVSPLHF
TGTGCCAGCAGTGAAGCGCGGACAGGGGTATCACCCCTCCACTTT
>TRBV19|once|TRBD1|TRBJ1-1
CASSLTGYLKTEAFF
TGTGCCAGTAGTCTGACAGGGTATCTGAAGACTGAAGCTTTCTTT